This T cell receptor beta chain was recorded in a study of blood T cell repertoires in COVID-19 (TCRdb year 2020). General notes on the study: Samples from collaborators originated in the United States, Italy and Spain and spanned both the acute and convalescent phases of COVID-19. The material from the prospective study consisted of cDNA or gDNA derived from T cells, B-cell-depleted T cells, or PBMCs. Subjects who had been exposed to COVID-19, were actively infected with it, or had recovered from it provided the deeply sampled blood TCRbeta repertoires that made up the dataset. The repertoires were made available in a free public database intended to serve as a resource for research on the immune response to SARS-CoV-2. The samples were drawn from two sources: the first 160 participants of the ongoing ImmuneRACE study, and 1,200 or so subjects contributed by 6 global collaborators. The sample metadata nearly always contained a de-identified subject ID, COVID-19 status, age in years and sex. Where available, HLA class I and class II types were taken from metadata supplied by the sample provider and were not determined by assay-based typing. The research as a whole found: Clinical and demographic metadata were provided uncurated, with the amount varying by source and participant.

The germline V gene encodes CDR1 DFQATT and CDR2 SNEGSKA (reference sequence). Trimmed from V: 3 bases; trimmed from J: 8 bases; junction bases lacking a gene match: 11. The CDR3 covers 15 residues, taking in both the cysteine and the phenylalanine. The read is trimmed to its CDR3 DNA, 45 bases read in frame from base 1. As concerns this clone: No cognate antigen has been identified for it. No much larger clone exists at a distance of one base, and base qualities are not known.

TCRbeta CDR3 regions were amplified from genomic DNA using the immunoSEQ Assay, a bias-controlled multiplex PCR. The published analysis was carried out like this. The number of nucleated cells in each sample was estimated by amplification of reference gene primers within the assay. To quantify the absolute abundance of each unique TCRbeta CDR3 rearrangement, sequence reads were collapsed and filtered. For each sample, productive Simpson clonality was calculated as the square root of Simpson's diversity index over productive rearrangements. Here the immuneACCESS table is served through TCRdb, limited to in-frame sequences with V and J called. Missing clones are a known gap in these copies; in checked studies unresolved V genes cover under half, and the rest lacks a known reason. The DNA gave D and trimming, while V, J and clone size come from that table. In this sample the table shows 180,000 or so clones, roughly 80% of which occur a single time. The biggest ten clones account for approximately 9.1% of the sample.

Whole blood was collected in K2EDTA tubes by collaborating institutions according to the institutions' own protocols. Collaborator samples were shipped for TCRbeta analysis as frozen whole blood, isolated PBMCs, or DNA extracted from either sample type. The sample comprised peripheral blood. This chain is built from TRBV20-1 and TRBJ1-2, with TRBD1 matching 11 junction bases. The origin of this receptor is a woman in her 70s with acute or convalescent COVID-19. The CDR3 has the sequence CSASLEDRGHRGYTF. The nucleotide sequence is TGCAGTGCTAGTCTAGAGGACAGGGGGCATCGAGGCTACACCTTC.